This note documents a single T cell receptor beta chain sequence. The data were taken from a study of blood T cell repertoires in COVID-19. Study details: Material from acute and convalescent COVID-19 was sourced from the United States, Italy and Spain. In each case, the material was cDNA or gDNA derived from T cells, B-cell-depleted T cells, or PBMCs.

Those enrolled in Seattle joined during active infection and were followed longitudinally afterward. J was trimmed by 4 bases and V by 5 bases; bases with no gene match: 7. This CDR3 has 17 amino acids. The germline gives CDR1 SGHNT, CDR2 YENEEA. How the authors handled the data: Estimated nucleated cell counts came from reference gene primer amplification. The assay was immunoSEQ multiplex PCR, and TCRdb's table has in-frame clones only and misses some. Clone size and V and J calls were adopted from that table, with D and trimming inferred from the DNA. The sample includes 150,000 to 200,000 clones, about 90% of them seen just once.

The source of this sequence is a man aged 30-40 years with COVID-19, enrolled during active disease. The chain has TRBV11-3 and TRBJ2-1; 14 bases are shared with TRBD2. Specimen: peripheral blood. CDR3 sequence reads: CASSQGGLAGAYNEQFF. Here the CDR3 DNA reads TGTGCCAGCAGCCAAGGGGGACTAGCGGGGGCTTACAATGAGCAGTTCTTC.